These 9 T cell receptor beta chains came from one sample sequenced in a study of blood T cell repertoires in COVID-19. TCRdb keeps only in-frame clones here, not all; method: immunoSEQ multiplex PCR. The sample holds 130,000 or so clones, 75% to 80% seen once. The material sequenced was peripheral blood. The receptors were sampled from a human donor in a cohort sampled during active COVID-19.

The chain couples TRBV4-2 to TRBJ2-7, with a possible D match to TRBD1 (6 bases). Germline CDR1 reads LGHNA; CDR2 reads YNFKEQ. The CDR3 spans 19 residues. Deletions cut 3 bases from V and 0 bases from J, with 24 bases between. The CDR3 nucleotides read TGTGCCAGCAGCCACCGGGGCCGGGTAAGGGGGAGTTCCTCCTACGAGCAGTACTTC. It encodes CASSHRGRVRGSSSYEQYF.

The chain is built from TRBV6-4 and TRBJ2-7, with D possibly being TRBD2 (5 bases). Germline V gene lookup returns CDR1 MRHNA and CDR2 SNTAGT. The CDR3 length is 13 residues. V shed 0 bases and J shed 6 bases, with 9 bases lying between them. The CDR3 protein is CASSDSVGGEQYF. The CDR3, as DNA: TGTGCCAGCAGTGACTCCGTAGGAGGCGAGCAGTACTTC.

This clone was found a few times. This sequence joins TRBV7-6 and TRBJ2-3; TRBD2 aligns across 10 bases. Germline V gives CDR1 SGHVS, CDR2 FNYEAQ. CDR3 length equals 18 residues. Trimming removed 3 bases from V and 4 bases from J; junction bases left unmatched: 13. CDR3 sequence (DNA): TGTGCCAGCAGCTTCACCTCATCTAGCGGGAGTAAAGCAGATACGCAGTATTTT. Amino acid sequence: CASSFTSSSGSKADTQYF.

This clone has only a few counts. V usage is TRBV6-1 and J usage is TRBJ2-7; D perhaps matches TRBD2 (5 bases). V was clipped by 2 bases and J by 4 bases, with 15 bases between them. Germline V gives CDR1 MNHNS, CDR2 SASEGT. This CDR3 region has 15 residues. CDR3 region: CASSEPSSLAYEQYF. For the CDR3, the DNA is TGTGCCAGCAGTGAACCTAGCTCGTTAGCTTACGAGCAGTACTTC.

This chain uses TRBV5-6 with TRBJ2-6, with TRBD1 matching over 8 bases. Unmatched junction bases numbered 11, after V lost 6 bases and J lost 3 bases. The CDR3 is made up of 17 amino acids. CDR1 and CDR2 (germline): SGHDT, YYEEEE. CDR3 DNA: TGTGCCAGCACCCTTGGAGGCAGGGGGCTTGGGGCCAACGTCCTGACTTTC. It translates to CASTLGGRGLGANVLTF.

The chain joins TRBV4-2 to TRBJ1-5; 7 positions agree with TRBD1. In germline, CDR1 is LGHNA, CDR2 YNFKEQ. CDR3 length equals 16 residues. J lost 5 bases, V lost 0 bases, and 7 bases had no gene match. The CDR3 DNA reads as TGTGCCAGCAGCCAAGAAGAGGGGACAGTTCATCAGCCCCAGCATTTT. It codes for CASSQEEGTVHQPQHF.

This clone occurred once. The genes are TRBV7-9 and TRBJ1-1; D is unresolved. Trimming removed 5 bases at V and 1 base at J, with 11 bases between. CDR3 length: 14 amino acids. CDR1 is SEHNR, CDR2 FQNEAQ, per germline (reference sequence). As DNA, the CDR3 is TGTGCCAGCAGCCGAACTGCCCCGAACACTGAAGCTTTCTTT. Its protein is CASSRTAPNTEAFF.

V is TRBV20-1 and J is TRBJ2-5, with a weak D call TRBD2 (6 bases). CDR1 and CDR2 (germline): DFQATT, SNEGSKA (reference sequence). V was cut by 8 bases and J by 1 base, with 8 bases left in between. CDR3 length equals 11 residues. CDR3 nucleotides: TGCAGTCTAGCGTCCCAAGAGACCCAGTACTTC. Its translation: CSLASQETQYF.

The chain joins TRBV6-6 to TRBJ1-1, with D tentatively TRBD1 (6 bases). The V end was cut by 2 bases, the J end by 4 bases, with 11 bases between. This CDR3 has 14 amino acids. Per the germline V gene, CDR1 is MNHNY and CDR2 is SVGAGI (reference sequence). The CDR3 DNA reads as TGTGCCAGCAGTTACGAGAGGGGGTCCACTGAAGCTTTCTTT. This codes for CASSYERGSTEAFF.